Sequencing of this T cell receptor (beta chain) was carried out in a study of T cells after yellow fever vaccination. A single record per CDR3 protein comes from TCRdb applying MiXCR to the 5' RACE reads. The table includes 300,000 or so distinct CDR3 sequences, 13% detected once. V was shortened by 4 bases and J by 5 bases, with 14 bases between the two germline ends. From germline, CDR1 is DFQATT and CDR2 SNEGSKA (reference sequence). The CDR3 runs 13 residues. The sample was CD4+ T cells sorted from PBMCs, taken 45 days after the yellow fever booster vaccination. This clonotype was sampled from a young man who received the YFV17D yellow fever vaccine. The chain links TRBV20-1 to TRBJ2-5; D is uncertain. CDR3 residues: CSANVGSGETQYF. DNA for the CDR3: TGCAGTGCTAACGTCGGGTCCGGGGAGACCCAGTACTTC.